A selection of T cell receptor beta chains follows, all from one sample in a study of blood T cells in healthy people across ages. One entry per CDR3 protein results from TCRdb running MiXCR on the 5' RACE reads. The sample includes 1,500,000 or so distinct CDR3 sequences, under 55% of them seen just once. The sample was blood. The receptors here all came from a woman between 18 and 29 years old in good health. Each CDR3 is given with its conserved first and last residue. D genes are given only for firm matches. For some rows the clone size is stated as once, few or many, or as a class when expanded; others skip it.

clone_size | j_call | d_call | v_call | cdr3_aa | cdr3_nt
NA | TRBJ2-1 | NA | TRBV7-9 | CASSAPTTYNEQFF | TGTGCCAGCAGCGCGCCCACCACCTACAATGAGCAGTTCTTC
few | TRBJ1-2 | NA | TRBV7-9 | CASSFSDLTYGYTF | TGTGCCAGCAGCTTCTCAGACCTTACCTATGGCTACACCTTC
NA | TRBJ1-5 | NA | TRBV2 | CASSAGDEYQPQHF | TGTGCCAGCAGTGCAGGGGACGAATATCAGCCCCAGCATTTT
NA | TRBJ1-2 | NA | TRBV3-1 | CASSHDRNRAFYGYTF | TGTGCCAGCAGCCACGATCGGAACAGGGCCTTCTATGGCTACACCTTC
NA | TRBJ2-7 | TRBD1 | TRBV7-9 | CASSLGSQGAYEQYF | TGTGCCAGCAGCTTAGGATCGCAGGGGGCGTACGAGCAGTACTTC
once | TRBJ2-2 | NA | TRBV2 | CASRAGASGTGELFF | TGTGCCAGCAGAGCAGGGGCCTCGGGGACCGGGGAGCTGTTTTTT
NA | TRBJ2-7 | TRBD2 | TRBV29-1 | CSVEAGGGLSYNEQYF | TGCAGCGTTGAAGCCGGCGGGGGGCTTTCCTACAATGAGCAGTACTTC
NA | TRBJ1-4 | NA | TRBV20-1 | CSASGSVNEKLFF | TGCAGTGCTAGTGGGTCGGTTAATGAAAAACTGTTTTTT
NA | TRBJ2-1 | TRBD1 | TRBV7-9 | CASSPRQGPYEQFF | TGTGCCAGCAGCCCCCGACAGGGGCCTTACGAGCAGTTCTTC
few | TRBJ1-1 | NA | TRBV2 | CASYRDGSEAFF | TGTGCCAGCTACCGGGACGGAAGTGAAGCTTTCTTT
once | TRBJ2-3 | NA | TRBV4-1 | CASSPGVGRTDTQYF | TGCGCCAGCAGCCCAGGGGTGGGACGCACAGATACGCAGTATTTT
NA | TRBJ2-7 | NA | TRBV14 | CASSRYRGPYEQYF | TGTGCCAGCAGCCGCTACAGAGGTCCCTACGAGCAGTACTTC
few | TRBJ1-2 | NA | TRBV12-3/TRBV12-4 | CASSPNRHFYGYTF | TGTGCCAGCAGTCCCAACCGGCATTTCTATGGCTACACCTTC
NA | TRBJ2-6 | NA | TRBV3-1 | CASSRASGTYSGANVLTF | TGTGCCAGCAGCCGTGCCAGCGGGACATACTCTGGGGCCAACGTCCTGACTTTC
few | TRBJ2-1 | NA | TRBV28 | CASSLPPGNHNEQFF | TGTGCCAGCAGTTTACCCCCAGGGAACCACAATGAGCAGTTCTTC
NA | TRBJ1-1 | TRBD1 | TRBV6-6 | CASRDRLSEAFF | TGTGCCAGTAGGGACAGACTTTCTGAAGCTTTCTTT
few | TRBJ2-7 | NA | TRBV7-9 | CASSLVTGNEQYF | TGTGCCAGCAGCTTAGTTACGGGCAACGAGCAGTACTTC
NA | TRBJ2-2 | TRBD1 | TRBV12-3/TRBV12-4 | CATGAIRDSDTGELFF | TGTGCCACAGGGGCGATCCGGGACAGTGACACCGGGGAGCTGTTTTTT
few | TRBJ2-4 | NA | TRBV28 | CASSPRLGGKNIQYF | TGTGCCAGCAGCCCTCGACTAGGGGGAAAAAACATTCAGTACTTC
few | TRBJ2-3 | TRBD2 | TRBV7-2 | CASSLVSGHTDTQYF | TGTGCCAGCAGCTTAGTTAGCGGGCACACAGATACGCAGTATTTT
NA | TRBJ1-5 | NA | TRBV6-1 | CASSELLDGGNQPQHF | TGTGCCAGCAGTGAACTGTTGGACGGAGGAAATCAGCCCCAGCATTTT
few | TRBJ2-4 | NA | TRBV6-2/TRBV6-3 | CASRNPGRENIQYF | TGTGCCAGCAGGAACCCGGGACGGGAAAACATTCAGTACTTC
NA | TRBJ2-7 | NA | TRBV5-1 | CASSYGTYYEQYF | TGCGCCAGCAGTTACGGGACTTACTACGAGCAGTACTTC
NA | TRBJ1-1 | NA | TRBV7-2 | CASSPHQNTEAFF | TGTGCCAGCAGCCCCCATCAGAACACTGAAGCTTTCTTT
NA | TRBJ1-4 | NA | TRBV3-1 | CASSQHLGEKLFF | TGTGCCAGCAGCCAACACCTTGGTGAAAAACTGTTTTTT
NA | TRBJ1-6 | TRBD1 | TRBV20-1 | CSAKGGGSYNSPLHF | TGCAGTGCTAAAGGGGGCGGATCCTATAATTCACCCCTCCACTTT
NA | TRBJ2-7 | TRBD2 | TRBV6-1 | CASSEKAGGSYEQYF | TGTGCCAGCAGTGAAAAAGCGGGAGGGTCCTACGAGCAGTACTTC
NA | TRBJ1-1 | TRBD1 | TRBV12-3/TRBV12-4 | CASSPRQGHTEAFF | TGTGCCAGCAGCCCCCGACAGGGTCACACTGAAGCTTTCTTT
few | TRBJ2-1 | NA | TRBV24-1 | CATSDASAGTYNEQFF | TGTGCCACCAGTGATGCGTCCGCGGGCACCTACAATGAGCAGTTCTTC
NA | TRBJ2-1 | NA | TRBV6-5 | CASSPPFAYNEQFF | TGTGCCAGCAGTCCGCCCTTTGCCTACAATGAGCAGTTCTTC
NA | TRBJ2-1 | TRBD1 | TRBV7-9 | CASSLGTGKYNEQFF | TGTGCCAGCAGCTTAGGGACAGGGAAGTACAATGAGCAGTTCTTC
few | TRBJ1-6 | NA | TRBV7-2 | CASSFGGVISYNSPLHF | TGTGCCAGCAGCTTTGGCGGCGTTATCTCCTATAATTCACCCCTCCACTTT
NA | TRBJ2-1 | TRBD1 | TRBV20-1 | CSARAGNRGETQFF | TGCAGTGCTAGAGCAGGAAACAGGGGGGAGACCCAGTTCTTC
NA | TRBJ2-1 | NA | TRBV29-1 | CSVEARIPYEQFF | TGCAGCGTTGAGGCTCGAATCCCCTATGAGCAGTTCTTC
NA | TRBJ1-2 | TRBD1 | TRBV5-1 | CASSPDRYYGYTF | TGCGCCAGCAGTCCGGACAGGTACTATGGCTACACCTTC
NA | TRBJ2-1 | NA | TRBV12-3/TRBV12-4 | CASTTGKGSYNEQFF | TGTGCCAGCACGACCGGGAAAGGCTCCTACAATGAGCAGTTCTTC
NA | TRBJ1-6 | NA | TRBV20-1 | CSASAGDNSPLHF | TGCAGTGCTAGTGCGGGGGACAATTCACCCCTCCACTTT
NA | TRBJ1-2 | NA | TRBV7-6 | CASSNPRGGYTF | TGTGCCAGCAGCAATCCTAGGGGTGGCTACACCTTC
NA | TRBJ2-5 | NA | TRBV27 | CASGPHQETQYF | TGTGCCAGCGGACCCCACCAAGAGACCCAGTACTTC
NA | TRBJ1-5 | NA | TRBV7-2 | CASSSAGNLIGQPQHF | TGTGCCAGCAGCTCAGCAGGGAACCTCATAGGTCAGCCCCAGCATTTT
NA | TRBJ2-7 | TRBD2 | TRBV29-1 | CSAASGIIYEQYF | TGCAGCGCTGCTAGCGGGATCATTTACGAGCAGTACTTC
NA | TRBJ1-5 | NA | TRBV4-1 | CASSQDPRTASNQPQHF | TGCGCCAGCAGCCAAGATCCTAGGACAGCTAGCAATCAGCCCCAGCATTTT
few | TRBJ2-7 | NA | TRBV6-5 | CASSSERYEQYF | TGTGCCAGCAGTTCGGAGCGCTACGAGCAGTACTTC
few | TRBJ2-3 | TRBD1 | TRBV10-3 | CAISESRDRGMNTQYF | TGTGCCATCAGTGAGTCCCGGGACAGGGGTATGAATACGCAGTATTTT
few | TRBJ2-3 | TRBD2 | TRBV9 | CASSVRSGGTSTDTQYF | TGTGCCAGCAGCGTAAGGAGCGGGGGAACTAGCACAGATACGCAGTATTTT
NA | TRBJ2-1 | NA | TRBV7-2 | CASSFGGRPINEQFF | TGTGCCAGCAGCTTCGGGGGGCGGCCGATCAATGAGCAGTTCTTC
NA | TRBJ1-1 | TRBD1 | TRBV18 | CASSPRGTALNTEAFF | TGTGCCAGCTCACCACGCGGGACAGCTCTGAACACTGAAGCTTTCTTT
NA | TRBJ2-1 | TRBD1 | TRBV7-6 | CASGGQALSWAFF | TGTGCCAGCGGGGGACAGGCACTATCATGGGCGTTCTTC
many | TRBJ2-6 | NA | TRBV20-1 | CSASETEPSGANVLTF | TGCAGTGCTAGCGAGACGGAGCCCTCTGGGGCCAACGTCCTGACTTTC
NA | TRBJ2-7 | TRBD2 | TRBV7-2 | CASSPRGLASDEQYF | TGTGCCAGCAGCCCACGCGGACTAGCGAGTGACGAGCAGTACTTC